The next 23 T cell receptor beta chains were all read from a single sample in a study of blood T cell repertoires in COVID-19. The assay was immunoSEQ multiplex PCR, and TCRdb's table has in-frame clones only and misses some. The sample holds some 150,000 clones, approximately 81% seen once. The sequenced sample consisted of peripheral blood. Source of these receptors: a human donor with acute or convalescent COVID-19. The donor label of this sample is uncertain.

This clone was seen just once. The genes are TRBV18 and TRBJ1-1, with TRBD1 matching 7 bases. V was clipped by 4 bases and J by 0 bases; unmatched bases: 8. The germline CDR1 and CDR2 sequences are KGHSH and LQKENI. The CDR3 consists of 16 residues. CDR3 residues: CASSRTGQLMNTEAFF. Here the CDR3 DNA reads TGTGCCAGCTCACGCACGGGACAGTTAATGAACACTGAAGCTTTCTTT.

The J gene is TRBJ1-2, the V gene TRBV5-5, with no clear D. Germline assignment: CDR1 SGHKS and CDR2 YYEKEE (reference sequence). V gave up 4 bases and J gave up 2 bases, with 12 bases separating them. This CDR3 is 14 amino acids long. The CDR3 DNA is TGTGCCAGCAGCCGGGCAGGCGGGAACTATGGCTACACCTTC. This gives the protein CASSRAGGNYGYTF.

J is TRBJ1-5 and V is TRBV25-1, with a possible D match to TRBD1 (6 bases). Germline CDR1 is MGHDK and CDR2 is SYGVNS. Trimming left V 3 bases short and J 6 bases short, with 12 bases between. There are 14 residues in the CDR3. CDR3 in DNA: TGTGCCAGCAGTGACTCAGGACAGTTTCAGCCCCAGCATTTT. It encodes CASSDSGQFQPQHF.

V is TRBV5-1 and J is TRBJ2-3, with 8 bases fitting TRBD1. Germline trimming cut 0 bases from V and 1 base from J; bases unmatched to any gene: 4. CDR3 length equals 16 residues. Germline V gene lookup returns CDR1 SGHRS and CDR2 YFSETQ. The CDR3 reads CASSLELDRGTDTQYF. In nucleotides, the CDR3 is TGCGCCAGCAGCTTGGAACTGGACAGGGGCACAGATACGCAGTATTTT.

V is TRBV20-1 and J is TRBJ1-2, with 8 bases matching TRBD1. V gave up 3 bases and J gave up 0 bases; unmatched junction bases: 6. The CDR3 spans 15 residues. The germline gives CDR1 DFQATT, CDR2 SNEGSKA (reference sequence). CDR3 sequence: CSASSGQDANYGYTF. For the CDR3, the DNA is TGCAGTGCTAGTTCGGGACAGGACGCTAACTATGGCTACACCTTC.

J is TRBJ2-1 and V is TRBV19; 12 nucleotides align to TRBD2. CDR3 length equals 16 residues. Germline CDR1 reads LNHDA; CDR2 reads SQIVND (reference sequence). V was clipped by 7 bases and J by 12 bases; unmatched bases: 16. CDR3 nucleotide sequence: TGTGCCAGTACCACCAGACTAGCGGGAGTCTCCGGGGGGCAGTTCTTC. Its protein product is CASTTRLAGVSGGQFF. Full variable domain (missing parts from reference TRBV19 and TRBJ2-1): DGGITQSPKYLFRKEGQNVTLSCEQNLNHDAMYWYRQDPGQGLRLIYYSQIVNDFQKGDIAEGYSVSREKKESFPLTVTSAQKNPTAFYLCASTTRLAGVSGGQFFGPGTRLTVL.

The rearrangement uses TRBV5-1 and TRBJ1-6, with 9 bases that match TRBD1. CDR3 length equals 15 residues. Trimming took 4 bases from V and 8 from J; bases not matched to a gene: 7. Germline CDR1 is SGHRS and CDR2 is YFSETQ. The CDR3 nucleotides read TGCGCCAGCAGCCAAGGGACAGGGTCATATTCACCCCTCCACTTT. This translates into CASSQGTGSYSPLHF.

The CDR3 loop is CASSPGQARMEAFF. The CDR3 bases are TGTGCCAGCAGCCCTGGACAGGCAAGGATGGAAGCTTTCTTT. The chain is built from TRBV11-2 and TRBJ1-1; 7 bases align to TRBD1. The CDR3 is made up of 14 amino acids. V was pared by 5 bases and J by 8 bases, with 11 bases of the junction left unmatched. Per the germline V gene, CDR1 is SGHAT and CDR2 is FQNNGV.

The chain recombines TRBV7-2 with TRBJ1-2; TRBD1 matches at 10 bases. The junction had 7 bases not matched to a gene; V was cut back by 2 bases and J by 7 bases. The germline V gene encodes CDR1 SGHTA and CDR2 FQGNSA. The length of the CDR3 is 15 residues. The CDR3 DNA follows: TGTGCCAGCAGCTTAAGATCGGGACAGGGGCGTGGCTACACCTTC. Translating gives CASSLRSGQGRGYTF.

This clone has more than one count but fewer than ten. The chain has TRBV5-6 and TRBJ1-2; D remains ambiguous. The V end lost 0 bases, the J end lost 0 bases, and 9 bases lay between the germline ends. This CDR3 spans 15 amino acids. Germline V gives CDR1 SGHDT, CDR2 YYEEEE. CDR3 amino acids: CASSLVQAPNYGYTF. The CDR3 DNA reads as TGTGCCAGCAGCTTGGTGCAGGCCCCTAACTATGGCTACACCTTC.

The V and J genes are TRBV5-1 and TRBJ2-7, with TRBD1 matching over 12 bases. With V trimmed by 5 bases and J by 4 bases, 10 bases remained unmatched. This CDR3 contains 16 residues. The germline CDR1 and CDR2 sequences are SGHRS and YFSETQ. CDR3 DNA: TGCGCCAGCAGGCATGACATGGGACAGGGGGCATACGAGCAGTACTTC. Amino acids: CASRHDMGQGAYEQYF.

The chain has TRBV2 and TRBJ2-5, with 8 bases fitting TRBD2. The CDR3 runs to 14 residues. V lost 6 bases to trimming and J lost 3 bases; unmatched junction nucleotides: 6. Germline CDR1 reads SNHLY; CDR2 reads FYNNEI. This CDR3 reads CASSPWTSKETQYF. The CDR3 DNA is TGTGCCAGCAGCCCCTGGACTAGCAAAGAGACCCAGTACTTC.

This chain uses TRBV6-2 or TRBV6-3 with TRBJ2-3; D is ambiguous. The CDR3 extends over 12 amino acids. Trimming took 6 bases from V and 2 from J, leaving 6 bases between them. Per germline, CDR1 MNHEY and CDR2 SVGEGT. Here the CDR3 reads CASSPHTDTQYF. CDR3 nucleotide sequence: TGTGCCAGCAGCCCTCACACAGATACGCAGTATTTT.

The chain recombines TRBV6-5 with TRBJ2-7; D possibly corresponds to TRBD1 (6 bases). The V gene lost 2 bases and the J gene lost 4 bases, with 12 bases spanning the gap. This CDR3 has 14 amino acids. Germline CDR1 and CDR2: MNHEY and SVGAGI. Here the CDR3 reads CASSYVRGGYEQYF. The CDR3 DNA sequence: TGTGCCAGCAGTTACGTCAGGGGCGGGTACGAGCAGTACTTC.

V usage is TRBV7-3 and J usage is TRBJ2-1; perhaps TRBD2 as D (5 bases). The germline V gene encodes CDR1 SGHTA and CDR2 FQGTGA. Trimming removed 2 bases at V and 1 base at J, with 9 bases between. The CDR3 runs to 15 residues. The CDR3 is CASSLFTRSYNEQFF. The DNA of the CDR3 is TGTGCCAGCAGCTTATTTACTAGATCCTACAATGAGCAGTTCTTC. The complete variable domain, with remaining parts taken from reference TRBV7-3 and TRBJ2-1, reads GAGVSQTPSNKVTEKGKYVELRCDPISGHTALYWYRQSLGQGPEFLIYFQGTGAADDSGLPNDRFFAVRPEGSVSTLKIQRTERGDSAVYLCASSLFTRSYNEQFFGPGTRLTVL.

V and J are TRBV6-5 and TRBJ1-2, with a weak D call TRBD1 (6 bases). The CDR3 consists of 14 residues. Germline V CDR1 and CDR2: MNHEY, SVGAGI. The ends were cut back, 6 bases at V and 2 bases at J, with 13 bases in the middle. CDR3 protein: CASSREQGNYGYTF. The CDR3 DNA is TGTGCCAGCAGCCGTGAACAGGGAAACTATGGCTACACCTTC.

CDR3 loop: CATSDYRGLGYGYTF. Here the CDR3 DNA reads TGTGCCACCAGTGATTACAGAGGACTGGGCTATGGCTACACCTTC. The rearrangement uses TRBV24-1 and TRBJ1-2; D gene ambiguous. Germline V gene data show CDR1 as KGHDR and CDR2 as SFDVKD. V dropped 2 bases and J dropped 4 bases, with 13 bases sitting between them. The CDR3 spans 15 residues.

This rearrangement joins TRBV28 to TRBJ2-7; 9 nucleotides match TRBD1. With 6 bases clipped from V and 3 bases from J, the junction kept 3 bases outside the gene matches. In germline, CDR1 is MDHEN, CDR2 SYDVKM. The CDR3 length is 13 residues. CDR3 sequence reads: CASSRGQGYEQYF. DNA of the CDR3: TGTGCCAGCAGCCGGGGACAGGGCTACGAGCAGTACTTC.

The chain uses TRBV20-1 and TRBJ1-4; D unresolved. In germline, CDR1 is DFQATT, CDR2 SNEGSKA (reference sequence). V was shortened by 3 bases and J by 7 bases, with 18 bases between the two germline ends. CDR3 length equals 15 residues. The CDR3 coding sequence is TGCAGTGCTAGTGTGCGGGGTACGGGGAGTGAAAAACTGTTTTTT. Amino acids: CSASVRGTGSEKLFF.

This sequence joins TRBV6-5 and TRBJ1-6; no reliable D call. The CDR3 totals 13 residues. CDR1 and CDR2 (germline): MNHEY, SVGAGI. Trimming pared 6 bases from V and 7 bases from J, leaving 10 bases between. Here the CDR3 DNA reads TGTGCCAGCAGCCGTCGAGAGAATTCACCCCTCCACTTT. This translates into CASSRRENSPLHF.

Points on this clone: The identical CDR3 is also encoded by other nucleotide sequences in the sample. The chain combines TRBV7-9 with TRBJ1-1; D unresolved. V lost 2 bases to trimming and J lost 5 bases, with 6 bases between them. Looked up from germline, CDR1 is SEHNR and CDR2 is FQNEAQ (reference sequence). The CDR3 spans 12 residues. In DNA, the CDR3 is TGTGCCAGCAGCTTAACCGGGACTGAAGCTTTCTTT. Its translation: CASSLTGTEAFF.

This clone has a single count. V is TRBV29-1 and J is TRBJ2-4; D possibly corresponds to TRBD2 (5 bases). Trimming took 3 bases from V and 0 from J, leaving 6 bases between them. The length of the CDR3 is 13 residues. Per germline, CDR1 SQVTM and CDR2 ANQGSEA. CDR3 protein: CSVEEVAKNIQYF. CDR3 in DNA: TGCAGCGTTGAGGAGGTAGCCAAAAACATTCAGTACTTC.

This clone was seen once. The genes are TRBV12-3 or TRBV12-4 and TRBJ2-1, with 12 nucleotides matching TRBD2. J gave up 12 bases and V 4 bases, and 4 bases lay outside the gene matches. The CDR3 is 13 amino acids. In DNA form, the CDR3 reads TGTGCCAGCAGTTCCTGGGGACTAGCGGGGCAGTTCTTC. The encoded protein is CASSSWGLAGQFF.